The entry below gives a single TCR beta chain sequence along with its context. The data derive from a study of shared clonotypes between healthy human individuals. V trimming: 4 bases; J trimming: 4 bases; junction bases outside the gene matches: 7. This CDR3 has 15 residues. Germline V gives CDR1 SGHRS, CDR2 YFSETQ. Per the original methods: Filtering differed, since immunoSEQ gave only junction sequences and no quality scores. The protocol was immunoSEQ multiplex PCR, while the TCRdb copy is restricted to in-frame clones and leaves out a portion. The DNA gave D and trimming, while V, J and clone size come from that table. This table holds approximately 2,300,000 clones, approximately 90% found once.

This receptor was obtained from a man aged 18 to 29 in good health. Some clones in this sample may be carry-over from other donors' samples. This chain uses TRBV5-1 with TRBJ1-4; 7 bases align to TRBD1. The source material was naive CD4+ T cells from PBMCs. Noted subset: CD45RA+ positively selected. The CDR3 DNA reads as TGCGCCAGCAGCGCACCCGGGACAGATAATGAAAAACTGTTTTTT. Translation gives CASSAPGTDNEKLFF.